These 15 T cell receptor beta chains were all obtained from the same sample, sequenced in a study of cytomegalovirus exposure and HLA in healthy donors. The primer mix had 60 Vbeta and 13 Jbeta primers. This table comes from immunoSEQ multiplex PCR, and its TCRdb copy is limited to in-frame clones, with some not included. The profile shows 95,000 to 150,000 clones, approximately 82% of them singletons. Specimen: PBMCs. These receptors were collected from a man aged 18 to 35 in good health and CMV-seropositive.

This chain uses TRBV27 with TRBJ1-6; D is uncertain. V lost 5 bases to trimming and J lost 0 bases, with 11 bases between them. Germline assignment: CDR1 MNHEY and CDR2 SMNVEV (reference sequence). CDR3 length: 16 amino acids. The chain's CDR3 is CASSPLQSSYNSPLHF. The CDR3 bases are TGTGCCAGCAGTCCCCTACAGAGCTCCTATAATTCACCCCTCCACTTT.

The chain joins TRBV5-1 to TRBJ2-5; 11 nucleotides align to TRBD2. The germline V gene has CDR1 SGHRS and CDR2 YFSETQ. J lost 5 bases, V lost 4 bases, and 10 bases had no gene match. This CDR3 region has 16 residues. The CDR3 loop is CASSITGTSGAETQYF. The CDR3 region has the DNA TGCGCCAGCAGCATAACCGGGACTAGCGGCGCCGAGACCCAGTACTTC.

This chain uses TRBV30 with TRBJ2-5; a possible D gene is TRBD2 (5 bases). Germline CDR1 is GTSNPN and CDR2 is SVGIG (reference sequence). V was cut by 3 bases and J by 5 bases, with 19 bases left in between. The CDR3 has 15 residues. For the CDR3, the DNA is TGTGCCTGGAGAACCGGACTCTTCTCCCGGGAGACCCAGTACTTC. Protein sequence: CAWRTGLFSRETQYF.

The chain uses TRBV5-6 and TRBJ2-2, with 9 bases aligning to TRBD1. The CDR3 totals 15 residues. Losses at the gene ends were 0 bases for V and 7 bases for J; bases not matched to a gene: 4. CDR1 and CDR2 from the germline V gene are SGHDT and YYEEEE. CDR3 coding DNA: TGTGCCAGCAGCTTGGGACAGGGGGTAGGCGGGGAGCTGTTTTTT. It specifies CASSLGQGVGGELFF.

The chain employs TRBV5-1 and TRBJ2-6; D may be TRBD2 (6 bases). CDR1 is SGHRS and CDR2 is YFSETQ in the germline V gene. The CDR3 consists of 15 residues. V was cut by 4 bases and J by 4 bases, with 12 bases left in between. In DNA form, the CDR3 reads TGCGCCAGCAGCCCGGAGGGGACCGGGGCCAACGTCCTGACTTTC. Translating gives CASSPEGTGANVLTF.

This clone came up once. V and J are TRBV29-1 and TRBJ1-2; possible D gene TRBD1, 5 bases. Trimming removed 0 bases at V and 6 bases at J, with 14 bases between. From germline, CDR1 is SQVTM and CDR2 ANQGSEA. The CDR3 covers 14 residues. CDR3 in amino acids: CSVEEAGGRDGYTF. CDR3 DNA: TGCAGCGTTGAAGAAGCGGGGGGACGGGATGGCTACACCTTC.

The chain couples TRBV2 to TRBJ1-1; 8 bases are shared with TRBD1. V lost 8 bases and J lost 0; bases outside the gene matches: 2. Germline values: CDR1 SNHLY, CDR2 FYNNEI. There are 13 residues in the CDR3. As DNA, the CDR3 is TGTGCCAGCGAGGACAGGGTGAACACTGAAGCTTTCTTT. Protein: CASEDRVNTEAFF. The full variable domain, with the rest looked up from reference TRBV2 and TRBJ1-1, is EPEVTQTPSHQVTQMGQEVILRCVPISNHLYFYWYRQILGQKVEFLVSFYNNEISEKSEIFDDQFSVERPDGSNFTLKIRSTKLEDSAMYFCASEDRVNTEAFFGQGTRLTVV.

This sequence joins TRBV19 and TRBJ1-5; TRBD1 agrees at 8 bases. V lost 6 bases and J lost 2; bases outside the gene matches: 3. Germline V gene lookup returns CDR1 LNHDA and CDR2 SQIVND (reference sequence). This CDR3 region has 14 residues. The CDR3 region is CASSQTGGNQPQHF. The CDR3 coding sequence is TGTGCCAGTAGCCAGACAGGGGGCAATCAGCCCCAGCATTTT.

The DNA for the CDR3 is TGTGCCAGCAGCTTAGGGGGAGCGGGGGGGCCCCACGAGCAGTACTTC. This gives the protein CASSLGGAGGPHEQYF. The rearrangement uses TRBV13 and TRBJ2-7, with 10 bases fitting TRBD2. Germline CDR1 PRHDT, CDR2 FYEKMQ (reference sequence). This CDR3 has 16 residues. V lost 0 bases, J lost 5 bases, and 7 bases stayed unmatched.

This CDR3 is CASKMRQGGLWAFF. CDR3 in DNA: TGTGCCAGCAAGATGCGACAGGGTGGGTTATGGGCTTTCTTT. The V call is TRBV5-6, the J call TRBJ1-1; the match to TRBD1 covers 7 bases. Germline assignment: CDR1 SGHDT and CDR2 YYEEEE. The junction had 16 bases not matched to a gene; V was cut back by 6 bases and J by 11 bases. The CDR3 totals 14 residues.

In the case of this clone: A junction boundary mismatches the germline segment, possibly from a read error. This CDR3 is also generated by other DNA sequences in the sample. V gene TRBV2 combines with J gene TRBJ1-6; D gene uncertain. Germline assignment: CDR1 SNHLY and CDR2 FYNNEI. This CDR3 is 13 amino acids long. For the CDR3, the DNA is TGTGCCAGTAGTGGCCCGGGTAATTCACCCCTCCACTTT. Its translation is CASSGPGNSPLHF.

This chain joins TRBV27 and TRBJ2-7; 8 bases match TRBD1. In germline, CDR1 is MNHEY, CDR2 SMNVEV (reference sequence). The CDR3 consists of 16 residues. Losses at the gene ends were 6 bases for V and 2 bases for J; bases not matched to a gene: 12. In DNA form, the CDR3 reads TGTGCCAGCAGACGCACCCAGGGGGCGCCCACCTACGAGCAGTACTTC. Its protein is CASRRTQGAPTYEQYF.

This clone was seen just once. The chain joins TRBV13 to TRBJ1-4; a weak D match, TRBD1 (5 bases). The germline CDR1 and CDR2 sequences are PRHDT and FYEKMQ (reference sequence). The V end lost 2 bases, the J end lost 8 bases, and 12 bases lay between the germline ends. The CDR3 is 14 amino acids. The CDR3 DNA follows: TGTGCCAGCAGCTTATCAGGGATCACCGAAAAACTGTTTTTT. Encoded protein: CASSLSGITEKLFF.

J is TRBJ2-7 and V is TRBV7-9; D is perhaps TRBD2 (5 bases). V shed 5 bases and J shed 3 bases, with 17 bases lying between them. The CDR3 has 15 amino acids. CDR1 SEHNR and CDR2 FQNEAQ come from the germline V gene (reference sequence). In DNA, the CDR3 is TGTGCCAGCAGCCCTGCGGAGGCGTCCGTCTACGAGCAGTACTTC. This translates into CASSPAEASVYEQYF.

V usage is TRBV7-9 and J usage is TRBJ2-1; 11 bases are shared with TRBD2. Germline V CDR1 and CDR2: SEHNR, FQNEAQ (reference sequence). This CDR3 spans 18 amino acids. V was pared by 11 bases and J by 0 bases, with 15 bases of the junction left unmatched. CDR3 DNA sequence: TGTGCCCAGGGAGGGGGGACTAGCGGCGCTAGCTCCTACAATGAGCAGTTCTTC. It codes for CAQGGGTSGASSYNEQFF.